This T cell receptor (beta chain) appears in the sequencing data of a study of cytomegalovirus exposure and HLA in healthy donors. Study-wide findings and caveats: High sensitivity and specificity were reportedly achieved when the classifier diagnosed cytomegalovirus status. Evidence from a later analysis indicated that most CMV-associated TCR beta chains looked HLA-restricted.

Germline CDR1 SGHDN, CDR2 FVKESK. There are 17 residues in the CDR3. V was pared by 2 bases and J by 0 bases, with 16 bases between. Both 60 Vbeta primers and 13 Jbeta primers went into the PCR. Measured with immunoSEQ multiplex PCR; TCRdb has only the in-frame clones, and not every one. The sample includes 200,000 to 250,000 clones. Points on this clone: Its specificity is not known.

The clonotype originates from a woman aged 25 to 39 in good health and CMV-seropositive. The rearrangement uses TRBV14 and TRBJ1-1; D call uncertain. Sequenced input: PBMCs. CDR3 sequence: CASSQFHAAFMNTEAFF. CDR3 nucleotide sequence: TGTGCCAGCAGCCAATTCCATGCGGCTTTTATGAACACTGAAGCTTTCTTT.